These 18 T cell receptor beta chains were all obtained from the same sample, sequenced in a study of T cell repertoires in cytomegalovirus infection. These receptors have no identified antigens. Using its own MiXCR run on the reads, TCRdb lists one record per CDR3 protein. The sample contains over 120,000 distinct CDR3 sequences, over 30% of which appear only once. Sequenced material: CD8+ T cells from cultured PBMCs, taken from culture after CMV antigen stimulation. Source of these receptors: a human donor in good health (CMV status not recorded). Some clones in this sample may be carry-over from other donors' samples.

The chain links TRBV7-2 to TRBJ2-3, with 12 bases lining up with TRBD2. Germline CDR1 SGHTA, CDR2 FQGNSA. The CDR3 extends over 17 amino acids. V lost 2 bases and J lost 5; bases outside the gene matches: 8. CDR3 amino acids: CASSLPSSGGEEDTQYF. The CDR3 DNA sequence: TGTGCCAGCAGCTTACCCTCTAGCGGGGGGGAGGAAGATACGCAGTATTTT.

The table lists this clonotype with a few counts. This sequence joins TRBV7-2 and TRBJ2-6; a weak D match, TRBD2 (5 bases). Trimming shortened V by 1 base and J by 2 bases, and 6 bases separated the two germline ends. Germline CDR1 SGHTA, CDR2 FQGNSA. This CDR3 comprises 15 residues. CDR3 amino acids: CASSLGLPGANVLTF. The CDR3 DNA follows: TGTGCCAGCAGCTTAGGACTACCTGGGGCCAACGTCCTGACTTTC.

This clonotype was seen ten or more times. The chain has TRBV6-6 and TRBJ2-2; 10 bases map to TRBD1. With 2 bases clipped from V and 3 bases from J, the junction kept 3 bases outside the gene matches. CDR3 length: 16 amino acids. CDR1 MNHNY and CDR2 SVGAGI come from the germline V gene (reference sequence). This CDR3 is CASSYTDRGDTGELFF. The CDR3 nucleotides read TGTGCCAGCAGTTACACGGACAGGGGGGACACCGGGGAGCTGTTTTTT.

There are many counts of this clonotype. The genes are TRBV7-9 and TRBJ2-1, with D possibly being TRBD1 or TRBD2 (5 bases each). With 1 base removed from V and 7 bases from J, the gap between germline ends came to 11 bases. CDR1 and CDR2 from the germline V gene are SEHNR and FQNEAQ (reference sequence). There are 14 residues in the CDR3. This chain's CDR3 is CASSLVGAENEQFF. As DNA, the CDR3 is TGTGCCAGCAGCTTAGTCGGGGCTGAGAATGAGCAGTTCTTC.

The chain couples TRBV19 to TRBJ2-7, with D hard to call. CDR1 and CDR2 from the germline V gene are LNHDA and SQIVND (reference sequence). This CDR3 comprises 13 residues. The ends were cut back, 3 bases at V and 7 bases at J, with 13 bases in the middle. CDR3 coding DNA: TGTGCCAGTAGTATCGGACCTTCAGGAGAGCAGTACTTC. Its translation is CASSIGPSGEQYF.

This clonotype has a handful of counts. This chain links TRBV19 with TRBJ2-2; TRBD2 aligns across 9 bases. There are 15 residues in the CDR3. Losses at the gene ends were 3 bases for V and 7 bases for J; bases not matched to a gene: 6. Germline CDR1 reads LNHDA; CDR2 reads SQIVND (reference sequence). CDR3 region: CASSMGLAGIGELFF. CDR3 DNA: TGTGCCAGTAGTATGGGCCTAGCGGGGATCGGGGAGCTGTTTTTT. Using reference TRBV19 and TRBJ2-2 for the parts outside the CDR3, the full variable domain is DGGITQSPKYLFRKEGQNVTLSCEQNLNHDAMYWYRQDPGQGLRLIYYSQIVNDFQKGDIAEGYSVSREKKESFPLTVTSAQKNPTAFYLCASSMGLAGIGELFFGEGSRLTVL.

The CDR3 DNA follows: TGTGCCAGTAGCCATCGGGGTTACAATGAGCAGTTCTTC. Translating it yields CASSHRGYNEQFF. This chain links TRBV19 with TRBJ2-1, with D possibly being TRBD2 (5 bases). Germline assignment: CDR1 LNHDA and CDR2 SQIVND (reference sequence). The CDR3 totals 13 residues. V was trimmed by 6 bases and J by 4 bases, leaving 10 bases between them.

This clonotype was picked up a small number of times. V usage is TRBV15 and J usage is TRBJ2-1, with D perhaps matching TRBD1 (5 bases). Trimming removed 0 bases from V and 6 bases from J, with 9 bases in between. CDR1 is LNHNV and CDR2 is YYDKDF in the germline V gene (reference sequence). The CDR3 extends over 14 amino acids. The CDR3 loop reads CATSRDRGFNEQFF. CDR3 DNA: TGTGCCACCAGCAGAGATAGGGGCTTCAATGAGCAGTTCTTC.

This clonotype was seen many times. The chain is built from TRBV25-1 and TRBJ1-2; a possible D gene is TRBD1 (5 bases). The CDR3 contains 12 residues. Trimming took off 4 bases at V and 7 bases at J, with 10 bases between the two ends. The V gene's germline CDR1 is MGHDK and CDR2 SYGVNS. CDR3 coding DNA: TGTGCCAGCAGTGGTCAGGGTGGTGGCTACACCTTC. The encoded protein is CASSGQGGGYTF.

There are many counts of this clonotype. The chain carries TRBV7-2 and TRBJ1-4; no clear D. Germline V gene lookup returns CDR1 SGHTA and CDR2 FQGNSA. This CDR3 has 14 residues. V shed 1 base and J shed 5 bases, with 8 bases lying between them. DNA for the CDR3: TGTGCCAGCAGCTTAGAATTCGACAATGAAAAACTGTTTTTT. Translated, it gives CASSLEFDNEKLFF. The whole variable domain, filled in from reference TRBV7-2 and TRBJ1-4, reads GAGVSQSPSNKVTEKGKDVELRCDPISGHTALYWYRQSLGQGLEFLIYFQGNSAPDKSGLPSDRFSAERTGGSVSTLTIQRTQQEDSAVYLCASSLEFDNEKLFFGSGTQLSVL.

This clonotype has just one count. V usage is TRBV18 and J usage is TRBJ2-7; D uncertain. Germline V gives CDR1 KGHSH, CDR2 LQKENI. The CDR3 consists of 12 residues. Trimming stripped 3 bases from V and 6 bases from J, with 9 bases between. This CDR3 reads CASSPDRSEQYF. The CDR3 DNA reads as TGTGCCAGCTCACCGGATCGAAGCGAGCAGTACTTC.

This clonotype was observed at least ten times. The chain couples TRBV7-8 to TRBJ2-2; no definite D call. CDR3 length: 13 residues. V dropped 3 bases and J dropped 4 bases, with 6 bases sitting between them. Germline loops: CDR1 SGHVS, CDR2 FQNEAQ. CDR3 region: CASSFGLTGELFF. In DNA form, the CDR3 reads TGTGCCAGCAGCTTTGGCCTCACCGGGGAGCTGTTTTTT. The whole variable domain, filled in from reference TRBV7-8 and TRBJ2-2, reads GAGVSQSPRYKVAKRGQDVALRCDPISGHVSLFWYQQALGQGPEFLTYFQNEAQLDKSGLPSDRFFAERPEGSVSTLKIQRTQQEDSAVYLCASSFGLTGELFFGEGSRLTVL.

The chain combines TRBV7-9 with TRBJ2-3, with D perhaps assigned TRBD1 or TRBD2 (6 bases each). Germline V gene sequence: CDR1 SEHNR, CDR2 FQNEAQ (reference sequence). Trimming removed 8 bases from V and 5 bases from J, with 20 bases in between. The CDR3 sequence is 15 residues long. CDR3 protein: CASGGKEGGLDTQYF. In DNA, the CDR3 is TGTGCCAGCGGTGGGAAGGAGGGGGGCCTAGATACGCAGTATTTT.

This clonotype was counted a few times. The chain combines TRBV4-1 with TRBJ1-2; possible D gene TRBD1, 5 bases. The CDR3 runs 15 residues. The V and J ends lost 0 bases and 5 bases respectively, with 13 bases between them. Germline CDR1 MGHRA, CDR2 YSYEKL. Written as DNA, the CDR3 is TGCGCCAGCAGCCAAGATCCGGGACTCGGATATGGCTACACCTTC. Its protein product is CASSQDPGLGYGYTF.

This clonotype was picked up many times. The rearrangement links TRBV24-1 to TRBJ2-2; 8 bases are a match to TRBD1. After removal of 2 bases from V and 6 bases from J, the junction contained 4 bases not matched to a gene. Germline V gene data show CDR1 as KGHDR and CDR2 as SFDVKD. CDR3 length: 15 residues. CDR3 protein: CATSDWWTGSGELFF. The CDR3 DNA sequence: TGTGCCACCAGTGATTGGTGGACAGGGTCCGGGGAGCTGTTTTTT.

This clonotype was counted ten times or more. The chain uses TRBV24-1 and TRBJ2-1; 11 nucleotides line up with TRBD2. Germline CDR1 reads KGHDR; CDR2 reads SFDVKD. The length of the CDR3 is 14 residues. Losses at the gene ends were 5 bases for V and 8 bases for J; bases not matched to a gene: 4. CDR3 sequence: CATSVDSGGDEQFF. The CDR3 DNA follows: TGTGCCACCAGTGTCGATAGCGGGGGGGATGAGCAGTTCTTC.

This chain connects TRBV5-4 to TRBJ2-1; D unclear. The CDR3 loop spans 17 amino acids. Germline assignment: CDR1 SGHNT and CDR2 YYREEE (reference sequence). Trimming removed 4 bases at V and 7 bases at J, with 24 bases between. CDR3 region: CASSATPKHPYWNEQFF. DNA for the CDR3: TGTGCCAGCAGCGCCACCCCGAAGCACCCTTACTGGAATGAGCAGTTCTTC.

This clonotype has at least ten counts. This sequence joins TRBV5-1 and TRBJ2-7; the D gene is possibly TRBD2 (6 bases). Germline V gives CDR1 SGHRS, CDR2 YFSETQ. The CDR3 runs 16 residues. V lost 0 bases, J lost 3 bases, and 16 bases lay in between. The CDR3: CASSLGQRGYGYEQYF. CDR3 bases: TGCGCCAGCAGCTTGGGTCAACGGGGGTACGGCTACGAGCAGTACTTC. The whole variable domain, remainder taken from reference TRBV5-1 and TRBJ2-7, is KAGVTQTPRYLIKTRGQQVTLSCSPISGHRSVSWYQQTPGQGLQFLFEYFSETQRNKGNFPGRFSGRQFSNSRSEMNVSTLELGDSALYLCASSLGQRGYGYEQYFGPGTRLTVT.